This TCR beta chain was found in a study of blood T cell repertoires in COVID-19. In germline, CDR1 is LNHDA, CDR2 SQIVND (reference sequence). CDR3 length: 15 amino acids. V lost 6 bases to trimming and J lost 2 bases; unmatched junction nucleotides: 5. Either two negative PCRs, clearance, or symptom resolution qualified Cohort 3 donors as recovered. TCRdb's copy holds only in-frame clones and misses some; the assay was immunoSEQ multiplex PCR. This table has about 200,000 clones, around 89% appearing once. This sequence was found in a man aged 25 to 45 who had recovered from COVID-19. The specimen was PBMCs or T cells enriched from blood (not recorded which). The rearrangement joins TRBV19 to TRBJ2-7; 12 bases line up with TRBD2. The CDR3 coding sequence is TGTGCCAGTAGGAAAGGACTAGCGGGAACCTACGAGCAGTACTTC. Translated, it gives CASRKGLAGTYEQYF. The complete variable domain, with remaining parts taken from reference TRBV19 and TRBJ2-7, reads DGGITQSPKYLFRKEGQNVTLSCEQNLNHDAMYWYRQDPGQGLRLIYYSQIVNDFQKGDIAEGYSVSREKKESFPLTVTSAQKNPTAFYLCASRKGLAGTYEQYFGPGTRLTVT.